This T cell receptor beta chain was sequenced during a study of shared clonotypes between healthy human individuals. Overall study context: Three plates were used per donor for CD4 naive, three for CD4 memory, two for CD8 naive and one for CD8 memory. Broader study findings: Naive subsets typically showed greater estimated richness than memory subsets.

The authors split each subset's genomic DNA evenly across several immunoSEQ plates. Sequenced by immunoSEQ multiplex PCR; TCRdb stores in-frame clones only, minus some. Among over 1.4 million clones, over 95% were seen once, and the ten largest hold approximately 1.1%. All of the donors resided in Nashville, Tennessee, and each was a Caucasian adult. This CDR3 spans 15 amino acids. V was pared by 6 bases and J by 0 bases, with 12 bases between. A note on this clone: Its antigen is undetermined.

This chain uses TRBV23-1 with TRBJ2-1; D is perhaps TRBD1 (5 bases). TRBV23-1 qualifies as an ORF whose function is uncertain. The source is a young man in good health. Sequenced material: naive CD4+ T cells sorted from blood. The subset: CD45RA+ positively selected. CDR3 bases: TGCGCCAGCAGCCCCGACAGTATCTCCTACAATGAGCAGTTCTTC. It translates to CASSPDSISYNEQFF.